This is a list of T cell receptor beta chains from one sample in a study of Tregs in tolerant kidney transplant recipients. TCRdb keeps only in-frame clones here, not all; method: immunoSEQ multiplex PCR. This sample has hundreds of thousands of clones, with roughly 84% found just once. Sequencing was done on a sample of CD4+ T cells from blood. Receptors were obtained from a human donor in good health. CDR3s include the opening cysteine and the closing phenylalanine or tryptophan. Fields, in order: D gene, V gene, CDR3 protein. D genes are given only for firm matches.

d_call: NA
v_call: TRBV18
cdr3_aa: CASSPARTVNTEAFF

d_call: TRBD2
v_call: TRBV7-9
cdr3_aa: CASSLYSSGDSTDTQYF

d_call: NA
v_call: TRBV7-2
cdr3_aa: CASSLHSVTYEQYF

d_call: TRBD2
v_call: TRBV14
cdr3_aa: CASSAGTSADTQYF

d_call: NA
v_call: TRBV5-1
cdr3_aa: CASSFGGVGVNEQFF

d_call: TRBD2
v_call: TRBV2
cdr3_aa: CASVRGGTSYEQYF

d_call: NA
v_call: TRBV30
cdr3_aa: CASVPGTTQGTQYF

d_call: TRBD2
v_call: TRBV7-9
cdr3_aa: CASSPLAGGPADSPHEQFF

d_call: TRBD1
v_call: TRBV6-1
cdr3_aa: CASSEGGTAVFEQYF

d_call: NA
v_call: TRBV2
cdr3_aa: CASSEPGVTEAFF

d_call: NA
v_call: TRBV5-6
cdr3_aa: CASSSPRLSLFEGYTF